The 30 T cell receptor beta chains below all came from one sample that was sequenced in a study of blood T cell repertoires in COVID-19. Profiled with immunoSEQ multiplex PCR; TCRdb holds only in-frame clones, not every one. The sample has 84,000 or so clones, roughly 80% seen once. Sequencing input: peripheral blood. These receptors came from an elderly woman with acute or convalescent COVID-19.

DNA for the CDR3: TGTGCCAGCAGCCTCTCAGCGGGGCGGAATTCACCCCTCCACTTT. It yields the protein CASSLSAGRNSPLHF. The chain recombines TRBV6-6 with TRBJ1-6, with D possibly matching TRBD1 (5 bases). In germline, CDR1 is MNHNY, CDR2 SVGAGI (reference sequence). The V end lost 6 bases, the J end lost 7 bases, and 16 bases lay between the germline ends. CDR3 length: 15 amino acids.

The rearrangement links TRBV29-1 to TRBJ1-2, with D uncertain. V shed 3 bases and J shed 0 bases, with 14 bases lying between them. Germline CDR1 is SQVTM and CDR2 is ANQGSEA. The CDR3 loop spans 15 amino acids. In DNA, the CDR3 is TGCAGCGTTGAGCTTCCGTCCTACCCTAACTATGGCTACACCTTC. It is translated as CSVELPSYPNYGYTF.

The chain carries TRBV11-2 and TRBJ1-4; D uncertain. Germline CDR1 is SGHAT and CDR2 is FQNNGV. The CDR3 extends over 14 amino acids. Trimming took 0 bases from V and 5 from J, leaving 7 bases between them. The CDR3 sequence: CASSLDQSNEKLFF. The DNA for the CDR3 is TGTGCCAGCAGCTTAGACCAGTCAAATGAAAAACTGTTTTTT.

The rearrangement links TRBV28 to TRBJ2-5, with 7 bases identical to TRBD1. This CDR3 has 16 residues. CDR1 and CDR2 from the germline V gene are MDHEN and SYDVKM. The ends lost 2 bases at V and 0 bases at J; junction bases unmatched: 6. Written as DNA, the CDR3 is TGTGCCAGCAGTTTACCTCCGACAGGGTACCAAGAGACCCAGTACTTC. Translated: CASSLPPTGYQETQYF.

The chain recombines TRBV6-6 with TRBJ2-2, with TRBD1 identical over 7 bases. Germline V gene data show CDR1 as MNHNY and CDR2 as SVGAGI (reference sequence). CDR3 length: 15 residues. V shed 8 bases and J 4 bases; nucleotides not matched to a gene: 10. The CDR3 DNA reads TGTGCCAGCTTTTACAGGGGTGGGAGCACCGGGGAGCTGTTTTTT. Its protein product is CASFYRGGSTGELFF.

The chain couples TRBV18 to TRBJ1-3, with TRBD1 as a possible D gene (5 bases). The V gene lost 1 base and the J gene lost 0 bases, with 13 bases spanning the gap. This CDR3 is 17 amino acids long. Germline assignment: CDR1 KGHSH and CDR2 LQKENI. The CDR3 sequence is CASSPRGSASSGNTIYF. CDR3 in DNA: TGTGCCAGCTCACCACGGGGCAGTGCCAGCTCTGGAAACACCATATATTTT.

The chain couples TRBV3-1 (or the pseudogene TRBV3-2) to TRBJ2-5, with 9 bases identical to TRBD2. Trimming removed 3 bases from V and 5 bases from J; junction bases left unmatched: 10. CDR3 length: 16 amino acids. Germline assignment: CDR1 LGHDT and CDR2 YNNKEL (reference sequence). The CDR3 here is CASSQAGGPYKETQYF. CDR3 DNA: TGTGCCAGCAGCCAGGCGGGGGGGCCATATAAGGAGACCCAGTACTTC.

The J gene is TRBJ2-1, the V gene TRBV11-3; D not resolved. The CDR3 runs to 13 residues. The germline gives CDR1 SGHNT, CDR2 YENEEA. V was shortened by 2 bases and J by 8 bases, with 10 bases between the two germline ends. As DNA, the CDR3 is TGTGCCAGCAGCTTATGGGCTTCGTATGAGCAGTTCTTC. Amino acid sequence: CASSLWASYEQFF. Using reference TRBV11-3 and TRBJ2-1 for the parts outside the CDR3, the full variable domain is EAGVVQSPRYKIIEKKQPVAFWCNPISGHNTLYWYLQNLGQGPELLIRYENEEAVDDSQLPKDRFSAERLKGVDSTLKIQPAELGDSAVYLCASSLWASYEQFFGPGTRLTVL.

In its sample, this clone was seen once. The rearrangement uses TRBV19 and TRBJ1-2; TRBD1 is a possible D gene (5 bases). V shed 7 bases and J shed 7 bases, with 22 bases lying between them. The CDR3 has 15 amino acids. Germline CDR1 LNHDA, CDR2 SQIVND (reference sequence). The CDR3 here is CASNPGRGGRFGYTF. CDR3 nucleotides: TGTGCCAGTAATCCGGGGAGGGGTGGCCGCTTTGGCTACACCTTC.

The chain recombines TRBV5-6 with TRBJ2-1, with 7 bases lining up with TRBD2. The V and J ends lost 4 bases and 0 bases, in that order; junction bases with no gene match: 10. The CDR3 length is 17 residues. Germline-derived CDR1 and CDR2 are SGHDT and YYEEEE. As DNA, the CDR3 is TGTGCCAGCAGCCGGGCGGAAAGGACTAGCTCCTACAATGAGCAGTTCTTC. It translates to CASSRAERTSSYNEQFF.

This clone has only one observation. The CDR3 loop reads CASSFLQPGQSRGYTF. As DNA, the CDR3 is TGTGCCAGCAGTTTCCTTCAACCGGGACAGTCTAGAGGCTACACCTTC. This sequence joins TRBV27 and TRBJ1-2; 7 positions agree with TRBD1. CDR1 is MNHEY, CDR2 SMNVEV, per germline (reference sequence). The CDR3 runs to 16 residues. V shed 3 bases, J shed 8 bases, and the junction held 15 bases outside the gene matches.

The genes are TRBV15 and TRBJ1-2, with 7 positions matching TRBD1. With V trimmed by 0 bases and J by 8 bases, 12 bases remained unmatched. The CDR3 extends over 16 amino acids. From germline, CDR1 is LNHNV and CDR2 YYDKDF (reference sequence). The DNA for the CDR3 is TGTGCCACCAGCAGAGATCCGGCAGGGGGTGTTTCGGGCTACACCTTC. It encodes CATSRDPAGGVSGYTF.

The chain recombines TRBV6-5 with TRBJ2-1, with 9 positions matching TRBD1. The V gene end was trimmed by 2 bases and the J gene end by 4 bases; junction bases not matched to a gene: 0. Germline assignment: CDR1 MNHEY and CDR2 SVGAGI. This CDR3 is 14 amino acids long. CDR3 sequence (DNA): TGTGCCAGCAGTTACGGGACAGGGTACAATGAGCAGTTCTTC. Translation gives CASSYGTGYNEQFF.

J is TRBJ1-1 and V is TRBV2, with TRBD1 matching 8 bases. CDR1 SNHLY and CDR2 FYNNEI come from the germline V gene. CDR3 length: 17 residues. J lost 1 base, V lost 7 bases, and 14 bases had no gene match. The CDR3 region is CASTTGAGGDWNTEAFF. CDR3 nucleotide sequence: TGTGCCAGCACTACTGGGGCAGGGGGCGATTGGAACACTGAAGCTTTCTTT. The variable domain in full, completed from reference TRBV2 and TRBJ1-1, reads EPEVTQTPSHQVTQMGQEVILRCVPISNHLYFYWYRQILGQKVEFLVSFYNNEISEKSEIFDDQFSVERPDGSNFTLKIRSTKLEDSAMYFCASTTGAGGDWNTEAFFGQGTRLTVV.

This chain connects TRBV2 to TRBJ1-1, with 7 nucleotides matching TRBD1. Germline values: CDR1 SNHLY, CDR2 FYNNEI. CDR3 length equals 14 residues. Germline trimming cut 6 bases from V and 4 bases from J; bases unmatched to any gene: 8. This CDR3 reads CASRLQGLVTEAFF. Written as DNA, the CDR3 is TGTGCCAGCAGGTTACAGGGGCTGGTCACTGAAGCTTTCTTT.

The chain employs TRBV28 and TRBJ2-7; 8 bases fit TRBD1. V lost 2 bases and J lost 3; bases outside the gene matches: 3. From germline, CDR1 is MDHEN and CDR2 SYDVKM. This CDR3 contains 14 residues. CDR3 sequence reads: CASSLPGGFYEQYF. CDR3 nucleotide sequence: TGTGCCAGCAGTTTACCAGGGGGCTTCTACGAGCAGTACTTC. The full variable domain, with the rest looked up from reference TRBV28 and TRBJ2-7, is DVKVTQSSRYLVKRTGEKVFLECVQDMDHENMFWYRQDPGLGLRLIYFSYDVKMKEKGDIPEGYSVSREKKERFSLILESASTNQTSMYLCASSLPGGFYEQYFGPGTRLTVT.

The chain joins TRBV7-6 to TRBJ2-7; TRBD2 matches at 12 bases. Germline values: CDR1 SGHVS, CDR2 FNYEAQ. The J segment lost 6 bases and the V segment lost 5 bases, leaving 8 bases of the junction unmatched. The CDR3 is 15 amino acids. CDR3 amino acids: CASSPSGGAGFEQYF. CDR3 in DNA: TGTGCCAGCAGCCCTAGCGGGGGGGCAGGTTTCGAGCAGTACTTC.

This chain uses TRBV29-1 with TRBJ1-2; TRBD1 agrees at 9 bases. The CDR3 consists of 13 residues. J gave up 2 bases and V 5 bases, and 3 bases lay outside the gene matches. Germline CDR1 and CDR2: SQVTM and ANQGSEA. CDR3: CSVPQGANYGYTF. The CDR3 DNA sequence: TGCAGCGTTCCACAGGGGGCCAACTATGGCTACACCTTC.

V gene TRBV28 combines with J gene TRBJ1-2; D unresolved. Germline lookup yields CDR1 MDHEN and CDR2 SYDVKM. Trimming removed 6 bases from V and 3 bases from J, with 11 bases in between. The CDR3 is made up of 13 amino acids. CDR3 residues: CASRKRDHYGYTF. CDR3 nucleotides: TGTGCCAGCAGGAAGAGAGATCACTATGGCTACACCTTC.

CDR3 in DNA: TGTGCCAGTAGCCCTAGGGGAACAGGAGGGTGGAACACTGAAGCTTTCTTT. Encoded protein: CASSPRGTGGWNTEAFF. V gene TRBV19 combines with J gene TRBJ1-1; a possible D gene is TRBD1 (5 bases). Trimming took 6 bases from V and 1 from J, leaving 21 bases between them. The CDR3 extends over 17 amino acids. CDR1 and CDR2 (germline): LNHDA, SQIVND (reference sequence).

The chain employs TRBV4-3 and TRBJ2-3, with 10 nucleotides matching TRBD2. The CDR3 contains 16 residues. V trimming: 1 base; J trimming: 0 bases; junction bases outside the gene matches: 1. CDR1 and CDR2 (germline): LGHNA, YSLEER. In DNA, the CDR3 is TGCGCCAGCAGCCAAGGGACTAGCGGAAGCACAGATACGCAGTATTTT. Protein: CASSQGTSGSTDTQYF.

This chain connects TRBV9 to TRBJ1-5; a possible D gene is TRBD1 (5 bases). Germline assignment: CDR1 SGDLS and CDR2 YYNGEE. Trimming stripped 6 bases from V and 0 bases from J, with 13 bases between. The CDR3 runs 15 residues. CDR3 DNA sequence: TGTGCCAGCAAAACAGGATACGATAGCAATCAGCCCCAGCATTTT. It yields the protein CASKTGYDSNQPQHF. Using reference TRBV9 and TRBJ1-5 for the parts outside the CDR3, the full variable domain is DSGVTQTPKHLITATGQRVTLRCSPRSGDLSVYWYQQSLDQGLQFLIQYYNGEERAKGNILERFSAQQFPDLHSELNLSSLELGDSALYFCASKTGYDSNQPQHFGDGTRLSIL.

The V call is TRBV11-2, the J call TRBJ2-2, with a tentative D call TRBD1 (6 bases). Germline CDR1 reads SGHAT; CDR2 reads FQNNGV. Trimming removed 2 bases at V and 8 bases at J, with 18 bases between. The CDR3 has 16 residues. The CDR3 bases are TGTGCCAGCAGCTTAATCCAGGGCTCAAGGGGGGGGGAGCTGTTTTTT. The encoded protein is CASSLIQGSRGGELFF. The full variable domain, with the rest looked up from reference TRBV11-2 and TRBJ2-2, is EAGVAQSPRYKIIEKRQSVAFWCNPISGHATLYWYQQILGQGPKLLIQFQNNGVVDDSQLPKDRFSAERLKGVDSTLKIQPAKLEDSAVYLCASSLIQGSRGGELFFGEGSRLTVL.

This rearrangement joins TRBV5-4 to TRBJ2-3; D unresolved. The V gene's germline CDR1 is SGHNT and CDR2 YYREEE (reference sequence). V was clipped by 2 bases and J by 0 bases, with 10 bases between them. CDR3 length: 15 residues. CDR3 residues: CASSLFRSSTDTQYF. For the CDR3, the DNA is TGTGCCAGCAGCTTATTTAGAAGTAGCACAGATACGCAGTATTTT.

The gene calls are TRBV18 and TRBJ2-4; 7 bases align to TRBD2. Germline V gene data show CDR1 as KGHSH and CDR2 as LQKENI. This CDR3 comprises 15 residues. V shed 3 bases, J shed 0 bases, and the junction held 2 bases outside the gene matches. CDR3 nucleotides: TGTGCCAGCTCACCGGGGGGGGTAGCCAAAAACATTCAGTACTTC. Translation gives CASSPGGVAKNIQYF.

This CDR3 is CASSWGGGNTIYF. Here the CDR3 DNA reads TGTGCCAGCAGTTGGGGGGGTGGAAACACCATATATTTT. V and J are TRBV6-5 and TRBJ1-3; D might be TRBD1 (5 bases). Trimming took off 4 bases at V and 3 bases at J, with 7 bases between the two ends. CDR3 size: 13 residues. CDR1 is MNHEY and CDR2 is SVGAGI in the germline V gene.

This sequence joins TRBV6-6 and TRBJ2-1, with 8 bases lining up with TRBD2. The J segment lost 6 bases and the V segment lost 7 bases, leaving 11 bases of the junction unmatched. The CDR3 runs 15 residues. Germline values: CDR1 MNHNY, CDR2 SVGAGI (reference sequence). CDR3 coding DNA: TGTGCCAGCACCGGATCCGGGACTAGGGGCAATGAGCAGTTCTTC. Its protein product is CASTGSGTRGNEQFF.

For the CDR3, the DNA is TGCAGCGTTGAAGTTTCCCGAGCTTTCTTT. Its translation is CSVEVSRAFF. The rearrangement uses TRBV29-1 and TRBJ1-1; D remains unclear. The V end was cut by 1 base, the J end by 10 bases, with 7 bases between. The germline CDR1 and CDR2 sequences are SQVTM and ANQGSEA. The CDR3 contains 10 residues.

V and J are TRBV21-1 and TRBJ1-5; the table gives TRBD1 as D, unverified against the DNA. TRBV21-1 is a pseudogene locus. The CDR3 loop spans 17 amino acids. CDR3 nucleotides: TGTGCCAGCAGTAAAAAAGGGGGGACAGGGCGTTCTCAGCCCCAGCATTTT. This sequence encodes CASSKKGGTGRSQPQHF.

In this sample, this clone turned up once. The V call is TRBV11-2, the J call TRBJ2-3; 8 bases are a match to TRBD1. CDR3 size: 16 residues. Germline CDR1 and CDR2: SGHAT and FQNNGV. V was clipped by 6 bases and J by 0 bases; unmatched bases: 8. The CDR3 DNA follows: TGTGCCAGCAGTCCAAAGAGGACAGGGAGCACAGATACGCAGTATTTT. It yields the protein CASSPKRTGSTDTQYF.